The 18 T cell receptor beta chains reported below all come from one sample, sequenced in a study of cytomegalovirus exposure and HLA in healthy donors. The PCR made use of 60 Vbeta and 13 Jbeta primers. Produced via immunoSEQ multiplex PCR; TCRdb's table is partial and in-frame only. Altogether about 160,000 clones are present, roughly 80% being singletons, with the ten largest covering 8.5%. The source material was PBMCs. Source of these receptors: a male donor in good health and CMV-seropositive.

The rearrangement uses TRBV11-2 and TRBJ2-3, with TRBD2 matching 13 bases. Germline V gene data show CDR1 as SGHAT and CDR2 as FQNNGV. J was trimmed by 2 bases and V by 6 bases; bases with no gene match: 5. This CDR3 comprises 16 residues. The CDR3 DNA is TGTGCCAGCAGTCGGGGACTAGCGGGACTCACAGATACGCAGTATTTT. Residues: CASSRGLAGLTDTQYF. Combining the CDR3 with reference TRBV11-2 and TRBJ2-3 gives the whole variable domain EAGVAQSPRYKIIEKRQSVAFWCNPISGHATLYWYQQILGQGPKLLIQFQNNGVVDDSQLPKDRFSAERLKGVDSTLKIQPAKLEDSAVYLCASSRGLAGLTDTQYFGPGTRLTVL.

The CDR3 coding sequence is TGTGCCAGCGTGGGGGGACCCGGGGAGCTGTTTTTT. Residues: CASVGGPGELFF. This chain links TRBV6-6 with TRBJ2-2, with a weak D call TRBD2 (6 bases). V lost 8 bases to trimming and J lost 6 bases, with 10 bases between them. Germline CDR1 and CDR2: MNHNY and SVGAGI (reference sequence). The CDR3 has 12 amino acids.

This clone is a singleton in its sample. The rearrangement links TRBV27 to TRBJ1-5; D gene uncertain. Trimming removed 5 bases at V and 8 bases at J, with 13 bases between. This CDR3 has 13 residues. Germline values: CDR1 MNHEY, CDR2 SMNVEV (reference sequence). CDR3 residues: CASSIRRSEPQHF. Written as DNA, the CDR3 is TGTGCCAGCAGTATCAGGAGGTCGGAGCCCCAGCATTTT.

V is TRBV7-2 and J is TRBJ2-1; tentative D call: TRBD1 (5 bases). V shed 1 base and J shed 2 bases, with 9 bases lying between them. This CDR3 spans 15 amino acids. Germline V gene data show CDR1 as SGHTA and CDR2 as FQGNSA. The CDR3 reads CASSLGQGTYNEQFF. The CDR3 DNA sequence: TGTGCCAGCAGCTTAGGTCAGGGAACCTACAATGAGCAGTTCTTC.

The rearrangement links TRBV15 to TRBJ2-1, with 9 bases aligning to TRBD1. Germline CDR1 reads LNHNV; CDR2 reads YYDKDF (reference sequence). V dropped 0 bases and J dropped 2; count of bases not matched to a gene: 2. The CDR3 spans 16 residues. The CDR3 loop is CATSRETGGTYNEQFF. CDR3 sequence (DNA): TGTGCCACCAGCAGAGAGACAGGGGGGACCTACAATGAGCAGTTCTTC.

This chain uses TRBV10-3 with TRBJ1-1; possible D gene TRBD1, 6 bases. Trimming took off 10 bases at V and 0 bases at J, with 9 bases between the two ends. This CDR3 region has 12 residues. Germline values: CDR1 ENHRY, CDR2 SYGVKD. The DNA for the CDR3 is TGTGCCACCGGGACAATGAACACTGAAGCTTTCTTT. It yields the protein CATGTMNTEAFF.

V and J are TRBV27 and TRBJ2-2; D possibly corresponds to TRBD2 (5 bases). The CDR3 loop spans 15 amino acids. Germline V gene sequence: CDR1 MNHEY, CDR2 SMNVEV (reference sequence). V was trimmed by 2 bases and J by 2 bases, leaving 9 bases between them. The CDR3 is CASSLEGGNTGELFF. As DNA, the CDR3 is TGTGCCAGCAGTTTAGAGGGTGGAAACACCGGGGAGCTGTTTTTT.

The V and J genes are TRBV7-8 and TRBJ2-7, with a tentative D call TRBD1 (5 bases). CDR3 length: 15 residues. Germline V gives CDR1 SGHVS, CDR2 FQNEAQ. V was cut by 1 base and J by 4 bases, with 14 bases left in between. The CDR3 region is CASSLVPQGGYEQYF. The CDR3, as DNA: TGTGCCAGCAGCTTAGTTCCCCAGGGTGGGTACGAGCAGTACTTC.

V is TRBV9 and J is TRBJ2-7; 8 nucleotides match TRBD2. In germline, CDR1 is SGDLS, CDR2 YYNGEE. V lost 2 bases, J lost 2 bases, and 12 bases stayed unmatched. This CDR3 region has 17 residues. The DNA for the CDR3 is TGTGCCAGCAGCGTTAATCCGAGCGGGGGACACACCTACGAGCAGTACTTC. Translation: CASSVNPSGGHTYEQYF. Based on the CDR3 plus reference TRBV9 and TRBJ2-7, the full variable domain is DSGVTQTPKHLITATGQRVTLRCSPRSGDLSVYWYQQSLDQGLQFLIQYYNGEERAKGNILERFSAQQFPDLHSELNLSSLELGDSALYFCASSVNPSGGHTYEQYFGPGTRLTVT.

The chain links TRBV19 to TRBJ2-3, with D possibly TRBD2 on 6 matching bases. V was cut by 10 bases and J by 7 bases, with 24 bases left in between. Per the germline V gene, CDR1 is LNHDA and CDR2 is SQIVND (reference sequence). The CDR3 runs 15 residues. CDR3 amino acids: CAIAPVGTHPHTQYF. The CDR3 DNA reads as TGTGCCATTGCCCCCGTGGGGACTCATCCCCATACGCAGTATTTT.

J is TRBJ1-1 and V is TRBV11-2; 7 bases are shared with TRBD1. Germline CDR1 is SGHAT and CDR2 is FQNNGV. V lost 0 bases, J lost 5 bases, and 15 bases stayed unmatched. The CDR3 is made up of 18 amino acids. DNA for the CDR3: TGTGCCAGCAGCTTAGATATCAGGGGGAGTTTGAGAACAACTGAAGCTTTCTTT. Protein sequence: CASSLDIRGSLRTTEAFF. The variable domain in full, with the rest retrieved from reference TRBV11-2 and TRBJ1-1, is EAGVAQSPRYKIIEKRQSVAFWCNPISGHATLYWYQQILGQGPKLLIQFQNNGVVDDSQLPKDRFSAERLKGVDSTLKIQPAKLEDSAVYLCASSLDIRGSLRTTEAFFGQGTRLTVV.

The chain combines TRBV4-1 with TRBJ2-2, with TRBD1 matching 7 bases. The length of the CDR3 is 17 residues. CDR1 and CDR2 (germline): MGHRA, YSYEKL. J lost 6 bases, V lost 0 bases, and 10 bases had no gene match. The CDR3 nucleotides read TGCGCCAGCAGCCAAGAGCCCGGACAGGCTGTGCCCGGGGAGCTGTTTTTT. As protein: CASSQEPGQAVPGELFF.

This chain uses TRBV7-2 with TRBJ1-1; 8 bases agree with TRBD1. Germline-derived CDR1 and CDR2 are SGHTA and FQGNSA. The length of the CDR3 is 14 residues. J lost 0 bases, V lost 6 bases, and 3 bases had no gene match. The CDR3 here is CASRGQGMNTEAFF. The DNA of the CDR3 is TGTGCCAGCAGAGGACAGGGAATGAACACTGAAGCTTTCTTT.

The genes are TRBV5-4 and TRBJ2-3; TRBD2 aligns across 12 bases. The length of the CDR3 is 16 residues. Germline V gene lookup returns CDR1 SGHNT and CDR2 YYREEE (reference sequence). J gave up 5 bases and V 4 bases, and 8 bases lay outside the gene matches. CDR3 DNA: TGTGCCAGCAGCCGCCCCCTAGCGGGGGGGAGAGATACGCAGTATTTT. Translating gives CASSRPLAGGRDTQYF.

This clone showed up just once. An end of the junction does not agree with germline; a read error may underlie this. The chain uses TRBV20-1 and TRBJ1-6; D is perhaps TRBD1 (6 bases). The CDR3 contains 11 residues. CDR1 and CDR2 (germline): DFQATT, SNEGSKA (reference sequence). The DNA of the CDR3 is TGCAGTGCTAGAGTACAGGGACCCATCCACTTT. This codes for CSARVQGPIHF.

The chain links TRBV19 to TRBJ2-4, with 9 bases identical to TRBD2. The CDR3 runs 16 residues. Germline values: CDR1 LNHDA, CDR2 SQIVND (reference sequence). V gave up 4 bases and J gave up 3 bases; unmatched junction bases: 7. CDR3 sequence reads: CASSKGGREGKNIQYF. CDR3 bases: TGTGCCAGTAGTAAGGGCGGGAGGGAAGGCAAAAACATTCAGTACTTC.

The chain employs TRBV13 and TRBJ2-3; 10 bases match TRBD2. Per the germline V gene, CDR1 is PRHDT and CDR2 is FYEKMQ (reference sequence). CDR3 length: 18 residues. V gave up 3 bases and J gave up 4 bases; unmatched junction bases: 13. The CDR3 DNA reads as TGTGCCAGCAGCTTCCTAAGGGTTAGCGGGAGGTCGTCAGATACGCAGTATTTT. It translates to CASSFLRVSGRSSDTQYF.

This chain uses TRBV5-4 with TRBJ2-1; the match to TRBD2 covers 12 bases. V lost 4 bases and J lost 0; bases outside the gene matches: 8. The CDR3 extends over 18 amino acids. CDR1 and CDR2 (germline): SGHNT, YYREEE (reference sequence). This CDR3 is CASSIGLAGPSSYNEQFF. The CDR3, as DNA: TGTGCCAGCAGCATAGGACTAGCGGGGCCAAGCTCCTACAATGAGCAGTTCTTC.